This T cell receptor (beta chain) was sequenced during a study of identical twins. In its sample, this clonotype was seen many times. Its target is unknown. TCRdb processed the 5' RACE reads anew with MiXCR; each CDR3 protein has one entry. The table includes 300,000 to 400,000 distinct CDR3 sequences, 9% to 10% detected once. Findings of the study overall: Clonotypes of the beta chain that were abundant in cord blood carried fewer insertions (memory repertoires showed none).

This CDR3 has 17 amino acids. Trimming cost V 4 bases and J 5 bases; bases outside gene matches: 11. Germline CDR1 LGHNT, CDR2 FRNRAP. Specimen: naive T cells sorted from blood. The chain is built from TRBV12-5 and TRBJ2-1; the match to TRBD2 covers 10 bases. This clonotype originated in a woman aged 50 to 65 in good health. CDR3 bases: TGTGCTAGTGGTTCCCTAGTTCGACTAGCGGGCAACAATGAGCAGTTCTTC. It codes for CASGSLVRLAGNNEQFF.